Below are 32 T cell receptor beta chains sequenced from a single sample in a study of blood T cell repertoires in COVID-19. The data were produced by immunoSEQ multiplex PCR, yet TCRdb's version contains in-frame clones alone and is incomplete. The table has hundreds of thousands of clones, around nine tenths seen once; the top ten hold 3.5% to 4.5%. Sequencing was carried out using PBMCs or T cells enriched from blood (not recorded which). The origin of the receptors is a woman aged 25 to 39 with acute COVID-19.

The genes are TRBV5-5 and TRBJ1-5; 8 positions match TRBD1. Per germline, CDR1 SGHKS and CDR2 YYEKEE (reference sequence). The CDR3 length is 15 residues. Unmatched junction bases numbered 4, after V lost 0 bases and J lost 5 bases. The CDR3 DNA follows: TGTGCCAGCAGCTTGGGGCAGGGGGCAGATCAGCCCCAGCATTTT. Translation gives CASSLGQGADQPQHF.

The gene calls are TRBV10-1 and TRBJ2-1; 8 bases match TRBD2. V lost 3 bases, J lost 4 bases, and 8 bases stayed unmatched. Germline V gene data show CDR1 as WNHNN and CDR2 as SYGVQD (reference sequence). The CDR3 totals 16 residues. CDR3 bases: TGCGCCAGCAGTGATACGGGGGGGGGCCAGTACAATGAGCAGTTCTTC. Translating gives CASSDTGGGQYNEQFF.

V is TRBV7-3 and J is TRBJ1-1; D is ambiguous. CDR1 is SGHTA, CDR2 FQGTGA, per germline. Trimming took off 5 bases at V and 5 bases at J, with 15 bases between the two ends. The CDR3 has 14 amino acids. The CDR3 region has the DNA TGTGCCAGCAGCCCCCTCGGTCGGGGAACTGAAGCTTTCTTT. This encodes CASSPLGRGTEAFF. The variable domain in full, with the rest retrieved from reference TRBV7-3 and TRBJ1-1, is GAGVSQTPSNKVTEKGKYVELRCDPISGHTALYWYRQSLGQGPEFLIYFQGTGAADDSGLPNDRFFAVRPEGSVSTLKIQRTERGDSAVYLCASSPLGRGTEAFFGQGTRLTVV.

The V gene is TRBV30, the J gene TRBJ2-5, with a tentative D call TRBD2 (6 bases). This CDR3 region has 15 residues. Trimming took 0 bases from V and 5 from J, leaving 16 bases between them. Germline V CDR1 and CDR2: GTSNPN, SVGIG (reference sequence). The CDR3 DNA reads TGTGCCTGGAGTGTCTATGCGGGGACGAGGGAGACCCAGTACTTC. Translating gives CAWSVYAGTRETQYF.

The chain links TRBV5-4 to TRBJ2-3; D is undetermined. Deletions cut 1 base from V and 0 bases from J, with 6 bases between. Looked up from germline, CDR1 is SGHNT and CDR2 is YYREEE (reference sequence). The CDR3 runs 14 residues. Written as DNA, the CDR3 is TGTGCCAGCAGCTTGCCCAGTAGCACAGATACGCAGTATTTT. Translating gives CASSLPSSTDTQYF.

The chain employs TRBV3-1 (or the pseudogene TRBV3-2) and TRBJ2-1; perhaps TRBD2 as D (5 bases). V was shortened by 4 bases and J by 7 bases, with 8 bases between the two germline ends. Germline V gene data show CDR1 as LGHDT and CDR2 as YNNKEL (reference sequence). CDR3 length: 12 amino acids. CDR3 region: CASSRGGNEQFF. For the CDR3, the DNA is TGTGCCAGCAGCCGTGGAGGTAATGAGCAGTTCTTC.

The V and J genes are TRBV5-4 and TRBJ1-1; the D gene is possibly TRBD1 (5 bases). The CDR3 has 16 amino acids. V was clipped by 4 bases and J by 1 base, with 17 bases between them. Per germline, CDR1 SGHNT and CDR2 YYREEE (reference sequence). CDR3 residues: CASSGSGWGKNTEAFF. The CDR3, as DNA: TGTGCCAGCAGCGGATCCGGGTGGGGCAAGAACACTGAAGCTTTCTTT.

The chain has TRBV6-1 and TRBJ2-5; the match to TRBD2 covers 7 bases. This CDR3 contains 16 residues. The V segment lost 2 bases and the J segment 1 base; nucleotides outside the gene matches: 7. Germline V gives CDR1 MNHNS, CDR2 SASEGT. The CDR3 bases are TGTGCCAGCAGTGAATGGTGGGGGGGAACCCAAGAGACCCAGTACTTC. Residues: CASSEWWGGTQETQYF.

This chain uses TRBV4-1 with TRBJ1-5; maybe TRBD1 (5 bases). Per germline, CDR1 MGHRA and CDR2 YSYEKL. V was pared by 8 bases and J by 6 bases, with 17 bases between. CDR3 length: 14 amino acids. CDR3 loop: CASSTQGSGQPQHF. The CDR3 DNA is TGCGCCAGCTCGACTCAGGGTAGTGGTCAGCCCCAGCATTTT.

The V call is TRBV24-1, the J call TRBJ2-3, with D maybe TRBD2 (6 bases). Germline lookup yields CDR1 KGHDR and CDR2 SFDVKD. V was trimmed by 2 bases and J by 1 base, leaving 6 bases between them. The CDR3 sequence is 14 residues long. CDR3 amino acids: CATSDSGGTDTQYF. CDR3 nucleotides: TGTGCCACCAGTGATTCGGGGGGCACAGATACGCAGTATTTT.

This chain joins TRBV30 and TRBJ2-7; D gene unclear. Trimming stripped 2 bases from V and 7 bases from J, with 12 bases between. CDR1 is GTSNPN, CDR2 SVGIG, per germline (reference sequence). The CDR3 loop spans 12 amino acids. This CDR3 reads CAWSSTRDEQYF. As DNA, the CDR3 is TGTGCCTGGAGTAGCACCCGCGATGAGCAGTACTTC.

The chain is built from TRBV3-1 (or the pseudogene TRBV3-2) and TRBJ1-1; D perhaps matches TRBD1 (5 bases). This CDR3 contains 15 residues. The V gene's germline CDR1 is LGHDT and CDR2 YNNKEL (reference sequence). V was trimmed by 4 bases and J by 5 bases, leaving 17 bases between them. The CDR3 loop is CASSLDRRPSTEAFF. The CDR3 nucleotides read TGTGCCAGCAGCCTCGACAGAAGACCTTCGACTGAAGCTTTCTTT.

The chain recombines TRBV5-4 with TRBJ1-1, with a possible D match to TRBD1 (6 bases). Germline loops: CDR1 SGHNT, CDR2 YYREEE (reference sequence). V lost 4 bases and J 5 bases, leaving 15 bases between the germline ends. The CDR3 extends over 14 amino acids. The CDR3 spells CASSVGQGMTEAFF. CDR3 coding DNA: TGTGCCAGCAGCGTCGGGCAGGGGATGACTGAAGCTTTCTTT.

V usage is TRBV25-1 and J usage is TRBJ1-6; 9 nucleotides line up with TRBD1. There are 15 residues in the CDR3. CDR1 MGHDK and CDR2 SYGVNS come from the germline V gene. Losses at the gene ends were 4 bases for V and 7 bases for J; bases not matched to a gene: 5. This chain's CDR3 is CASSAVQGANSPLHF. Here the CDR3 DNA reads TGTGCCAGCAGTGCGGTACAGGGGGCGAATTCACCCCTCCACTTT.

This chain joins TRBV5-6 and TRBJ1-1, with 10 bases aligning to TRBD1. J was trimmed by 5 bases and V by 3 bases; bases with no gene match: 1. The CDR3 contains 13 residues. The germline CDR1 and CDR2 sequences are SGHDT and YYEEEE. This CDR3 reads CASSWDRGTEAFF. Written as DNA, the CDR3 is TGTGCCAGCAGCTGGGACAGGGGAACTGAAGCTTTCTTT.

This chain connects TRBV19 to TRBJ1-3; the D gene is possibly TRBD1 (5 bases). There are 20 residues in the CDR3. CDR1 is LNHDA, CDR2 SQIVND, per germline (reference sequence). V lost 3 bases to trimming and J lost 0 bases, with 24 bases between them. CDR3 residues: CASSIRALGGALTSGNTIYF. DNA of the CDR3: TGTGCCAGTAGTATCAGGGCTTTAGGAGGGGCTCTAACCTCTGGAAACACCATATATTTT.

The rearrangement links TRBV4-1 to TRBJ2-7; weak D call: TRBD2 (6 bases). The CDR3 runs 15 residues. From germline, CDR1 is MGHRA and CDR2 YSYEKL. V dropped 2 bases and J dropped 2 bases, with 13 bases sitting between them. DNA of the CDR3: TGCGCCAGCAGCCAATGGGCGGGGCGTACCTACGAGCAGTACTTC. Translating gives CASSQWAGRTYEQYF.

V gene TRBV11-3 combines with J gene TRBJ2-3; 7 bases match TRBD2. The V segment lost 8 bases and the J segment 3 bases; nucleotides outside the gene matches: 2. The germline V gene has CDR1 SGHNT and CDR2 YENEEA. The CDR3 is made up of 12 amino acids. Here the CDR3 DNA reads TGTGCCAGCCGGGGGGAAACAGATACGCAGTATTTT. Its protein is CASRGETDTQYF.

The CDR3 loop is CASSLIGGRETQYF. For the CDR3, the DNA is TGTGCCAGCAGCTTAATCGGGGGGCGAGAGACCCAGTACTTC. The rearrangement joins TRBV7-3 to TRBJ2-5, with a tentative D call TRBD2 (7 bases). V was clipped by 1 base and J by 4 bases, with 10 bases between them. The CDR3 has 14 amino acids. CDR1 is SGHTA, CDR2 FQGTGA, per germline.

V gene TRBV2 combines with J gene TRBJ2-2, with 12 nucleotides matching TRBD1. The ends lost 5 bases at V and 6 bases at J; junction bases unmatched: 4. Germline lookup yields CDR1 SNHLY and CDR2 FYNNEI. The CDR3 extends over 15 amino acids. CDR3 sequence reads: CASSWDRGRPGELFF. The CDR3 DNA is TGTGCCAGCAGTTGGGACAGGGGGCGCCCCGGGGAGCTGTTTTTT.

This clone was seen once. This chain uses TRBV4-3 with TRBJ2-1; 10 bases map to TRBD2. The V gene's germline CDR1 is LGHNA and CDR2 YSLEER. Trimming at V came to 1 base and at J to 9 bases, leaving 0 bases not matched to a gene. CDR3 length equals 13 residues. The CDR3 DNA reads TGCGCCAGCAGCCAAGCTAGCGGGGGTGAGCAGTTCTTC. Protein product: CASSQASGGEQFF.

Ten or more counts support this clone. The chain employs TRBV9 and TRBJ1-2; no clear D gene. The CDR3 runs to 14 residues. V lost 3 bases and J lost 8, with 17 bases in between. The germline CDR1 and CDR2 sequences are SGDLS and YYNGEE. The DNA for the CDR3 is TGTGCCAGCAGCGCGCGGGAAGCCTCCGGGGGCTACACCTTC. Translated, it gives CASSAREASGGYTF.

Here the CDR3 DNA reads TGTGCCAGCAGCCCCCCGGCGAACACCGGGGAGCTGTTTTTT. Protein: CASSPPANTGELFF. V gene TRBV3-1 (or the pseudogene TRBV3-2) combines with J gene TRBJ2-2; D gene ambiguous. Germline CDR1 and CDR2: LGHDT and YNNKEL (reference sequence). The CDR3 sequence is 14 residues long. V lost 4 bases to trimming and J lost 0 bases, with 6 bases between them.

V is TRBV7-2 and J is TRBJ1-2, with D maybe TRBD1 (5 bases). This CDR3 contains 13 residues. V lost 5 bases and J 7 bases, leaving 14 bases between the germline ends. Germline CDR1 SGHTA, CDR2 FQGNSA. For the CDR3, the DNA is TGTGCCAGCAGCGGCCCGGGGGGGACTGGCTACACCTTC. As protein: CASSGPGGTGYTF.

The gene calls are TRBV6-5 and TRBJ1-2, with no clear D. V was clipped by 2 bases and J by 10 bases, with 8 bases between them. From germline, CDR1 is MNHEY and CDR2 SVGAGI. The CDR3 is made up of 11 amino acids. CDR3 in amino acids: CASSYDGDYTF. CDR3 coding DNA: TGTGCCAGCAGTTACGACGGAGACTACACCTTC.

This clone was picked up a small number of times. The chain has TRBV25-1 and TRBJ1-2; 7 positions agree with TRBD1. Germline loops: CDR1 MGHDK, CDR2 SYGVNS. J gave up 4 bases and V 4 bases, and 6 bases lay outside the gene matches. The CDR3 contains 14 residues. CDR3 region: CASSGDRPPYGYTF. CDR3 coding DNA: TGTGCCAGCAGTGGGGACAGACCTCCCTATGGCTACACCTTC.

The chain uses TRBV18 and TRBJ1-6; 9 nucleotides line up with TRBD1. CDR3 size: 16 residues. Germline V gene sequence: CDR1 KGHSH, CDR2 LQKENI. The V gene end was trimmed by 3 bases and the J gene end by 10 bases; junction bases not matched to a gene: 10. In DNA, the CDR3 is TGTGCCAGCTCACCCCGGGACAGGGCCGGGATATCACCCCTCCACTTT. This gives the protein CASSPRDRAGISPLHF.

The V and J genes are TRBV3-1 (or the pseudogene TRBV3-2) and TRBJ2-5; TRBD2 matches 7 bases. Germline assignment: CDR1 LGHDT and CDR2 YNNKEL (reference sequence). V lost 1 base, J lost 2 bases, and 7 bases stayed unmatched. The length of the CDR3 is 16 residues. The CDR3 loop is CASSQGPNGGQETQYF. Here the CDR3 DNA reads TGTGCCAGCAGCCAAGGACCCAACGGGGGGCAAGAGACCCAGTACTTC.

V and J are TRBV19 and TRBJ2-2; 7 bases line up with TRBD1. CDR3 length: 19 amino acids. Per germline, CDR1 LNHDA and CDR2 SQIVND (reference sequence). J gave up 1 base and V 7 bases, and 18 bases lay outside the gene matches. The CDR3 DNA reads as TGTGCCAGTATTCCTCGACAGGGCCCATTGACCGTGAACACCGGGGAGCTGTTTTTT. This sequence encodes CASIPRQGPLTVNTGELFF.

The chain links TRBV5-1 to TRBJ2-5; perhaps TRBD2 as D (5 bases). CDR3 size: 13 residues. Deletions cut 7 bases from V and 2 bases from J, with 12 bases between. Per the germline V gene, CDR1 is SGHRS and CDR2 is YFSETQ. In DNA, the CDR3 is TGCGCCAGCCTTGGAGCGGATCAAGAGACCCAGTACTTC. As protein: CASLGADQETQYF.

CDR3 residues: CASRAIESTDTQYF. DNA for the CDR3: TGTGCCAGCAGAGCGATTGAAAGCACAGATACGCAGTATTTT. The chain employs TRBV7-9 and TRBJ2-3; the D is unclear. The V gene lost 6 bases and the J gene lost 0 bases, with 10 bases spanning the gap. This CDR3 has 14 residues. Germline V gene sequence: CDR1 SEHNR, CDR2 FQNEAQ (reference sequence).

Only one count was recorded for this clone. This rearrangement joins TRBV5-1 to TRBJ2-5; D gene unclear. V was cut by 0 bases and J by 3 bases, with 6 bases left in between. The V gene's germline CDR1 is SGHRS and CDR2 YFSETQ. The CDR3 is 13 residues long. The CDR3 bases are TGCGCCAGCAGCTTGGGTAGTAAAGAGACCCAGTACTTC. It encodes CASSLGSKETQYF.